Shown below are 28 T cell receptor beta chains from a single sample sequenced in a study of blood T cell repertoires in COVID-19. Only in-frame clones appear in the TCRdb table, and some are missing; sequencing was by immunoSEQ multiplex PCR. The repertoire consists of some 700,000 clones, with 85% to 90% occurring once and the leading ten covering over 0.2%. The sequencing input was peripheral blood. The receptors originated from a young woman with acute or convalescent COVID-19.

The CDR3 coding sequence is TGTGCCAGCACCAATTCGGGACAGGGAGGAGAAAAACTGTTTTTT. Its translation: CASTNSGQGGEKLFF. This rearrangement joins TRBV13 to TRBJ1-4; 9 positions match TRBD1. J gave up 8 bases and V 7 bases, and 11 bases lay outside the gene matches. The length of the CDR3 is 15 residues. CDR1 is PRHDT and CDR2 is FYEKMQ in the germline V gene (reference sequence).

The chain combines TRBV6-1 with TRBJ1-2; the D gene is possibly TRBD1 (5 bases). The CDR3 is 15 amino acids. Trimming took 6 bases from V and 5 from J, leaving 19 bases between them. Germline CDR1 MNHNS, CDR2 SASEGT. The CDR3 DNA reads as TGTGCCAGCAGACCCGGGACTGAGAGAGTATATGGCTACACCTTC. The encoded protein is CASRPGTERVYGYTF.

This chain joins TRBV5-6 and TRBJ1-2, with 10 bases lining up with TRBD1. Losses at the gene ends were 2 bases for V and 7 bases for J; bases not matched to a gene: 5. The CDR3 contains 14 residues. Looked up from germline, CDR1 is SGHDT and CDR2 is YYEEEE. The chain's CDR3 is CASSLWDRGSGYTF. For the CDR3, the DNA is TGTGCCAGCAGCTTATGGGACAGGGGAAGTGGCTACACCTTC.

This chain links TRBV7-9 with TRBJ1-1; 7 positions match TRBD1. V was pared by 5 bases and J by 4 bases, with 4 bases of the junction left unmatched. Germline CDR1 SEHNR, CDR2 FQNEAQ (reference sequence). This CDR3 has 13 amino acids. For the CDR3, the DNA is TGTGCCAGCAGCCGACAGGGAGGCACTGAAGCTTTCTTT. Translating it yields CASSRQGGTEAFF.

A few counts support this clone. The V call is TRBV27, the J call TRBJ1-2; the D gene is possibly TRBD1 (6 bases). From germline, CDR1 is MNHEY and CDR2 SMNVEV (reference sequence). Between the trimmed V and J ends, which lost 7 bases and 3 bases, there was a span of 15 bases. The CDR3 is 14 residues long. CDR3 residues: CASKPSGGDYGYTF. In nucleotides, the CDR3 is TGTGCCAGCAAGCCCTCGGGGGGCGACTATGGCTACACCTTC.

V is TRBV7-9 and J is TRBJ1-4, with a weak D call TRBD1 (6 bases). Germline V gene sequence: CDR1 SEHNR, CDR2 FQNEAQ (reference sequence). V shed 8 bases and J shed 0 bases, with 16 bases lying between them. The CDR3 spans 16 residues. CDR3 nucleotides: TGTGCCAGCCGGGACACAACCTCGACAACTAATGAAAAACTGTTTTTT. Translating gives CASRDTTSTTNEKLFF. The full variable domain, its missing parts supplied by reference TRBV7-9 and TRBJ1-4, is DTGVSQNPRHKITKRGQNVTFRCDPISEHNRLYWYRQTLGQGPEFLTYFQNEAQLEKSRLLSDRFSAERPKGSFSTLEIQRTEQGDSAMYLCASRDTTSTTNEKLFFGSGTQLSVL.

The V gene is TRBV18, the J gene TRBJ1-2, with 10 bases lining up with TRBD1. Germline V gives CDR1 KGHSH, CDR2 LQKENI. Unmatched junction bases numbered 2, after V lost 3 bases and J lost 4 bases. This CDR3 contains 14 residues. The CDR3 spells CASSPGQGLYGYTF. CDR3 coding DNA: TGTGCCAGCTCACCGGGACAGGGGCTCTATGGCTACACCTTC.

V is TRBV4-1 and J is TRBJ1-4, with 10 positions matching TRBD1. This CDR3 has 16 residues. Germline V gene lookup returns CDR1 MGHRA and CDR2 YSYEKL. Trimming cost V 0 bases and J 7 bases; bases outside gene matches: 5. The CDR3, as DNA: TGCGCCAGCAGCCAAGAGGACAGGGGGTTCGGTGAAAAACTGTTTTTT. Protein sequence: CASSQEDRGFGEKLFF.

J is TRBJ2-6 and V is TRBV4-1, with TRBD1 as a possible D gene (6 bases). CDR3 length: 21 amino acids. V was shortened by 0 bases and J by 0 bases, with 21 bases between the two germline ends. Germline CDR1 reads MGHRA; CDR2 reads YSYEKL. CDR3 loop: CASSQDRFGQPSFSGANVLTF. The CDR3 DNA reads as TGCGCCAGCAGCCAAGATCGATTCGGACAGCCGTCTTTCTCTGGGGCCAACGTCCTGACTTTC.

This sequence joins TRBV4-2 and TRBJ1-2, with D maybe TRBD1 (6 bases). Looked up from germline, CDR1 is LGHNA and CDR2 is YNFKEQ. The CDR3 totals 14 residues. V gave up 4 bases and J gave up 4 bases, with 13 bases separating them. The CDR3 DNA follows: TGTGCCAGCAGCCCCACGACAGGATCCTATGGCTACACCTTC. Translation: CASSPTTGSYGYTF.

The CDR3 DNA sequence: TGTGCCATCAGTGCGACTCTCGGGGAGCTGTTTTTT. Translating it yields CAISATLGELFF. The rearrangement uses TRBV10-3 and TRBJ2-2, with D unresolved. Germline V gives CDR1 ENHRY, CDR2 SYGVKD. The CDR3 is 12 residues long. The germline V and J ends were trimmed by 4 bases and 7 bases, with 7 bases remaining between them.

This rearrangement joins TRBV7-9 to TRBJ2-7; 7 bases line up with TRBD2. V lost 2 bases and J lost 2; bases outside the gene matches: 9. Germline lookup yields CDR1 SEHNR and CDR2 FQNEAQ (reference sequence). The CDR3 has 16 amino acids. Here the CDR3 DNA reads TGTGCCAGCAGCTTAAAAGGGACTATCATGGCCTACGAGCAGTACTTC. Amino acids: CASSLKGTIMAYEQYF.

The count of this clone is one. J is TRBJ2-3 and V is TRBV3-1 (or the pseudogene TRBV3-2); TRBD1 matches 7 bases. The germline CDR1 and CDR2 sequences are LGHDT and YNNKEL (reference sequence). Trimming cost V 4 bases and J 5 bases; bases outside gene matches: 9. The CDR3 has 15 amino acids. The CDR3, as DNA: TGTGCCAGCAGCCCTGGGACAGACTTTCGAGATACGCAGTATTTT. Translating gives CASSPGTDFRDTQYF.

The chain uses TRBV7-9 and TRBJ1-1; D possibly corresponds to TRBD1 (6 bases). CDR1 and CDR2 (germline): SEHNR, FQNEAQ (reference sequence). This CDR3 is 13 amino acids long. With 2 bases removed from V and 8 bases from J, the gap between germline ends came to 12 bases. CDR3 sequence reads: CASSLFAGTEAFF. The CDR3 DNA sequence: TGTGCCAGCAGCTTATTCGCCGGGACAGAAGCTTTCTTT.

This sequence joins TRBV6-1 and TRBJ1-6; TRBD1 matches at 8 bases. The trim removed 2 bases at V and 9 bases at J, leaving 6 bases unmatched. Germline CDR1 reads MNHNS; CDR2 reads SASEGT. The CDR3 is made up of 15 amino acids. The CDR3, as DNA: TGTGCCAGCAGTGAAAGTCAGGGGGCAAGTTCACCCCTCCACTTT. Residues: CASSESQGASSPLHF.

This chain joins TRBV4-2 and TRBJ2-7; TRBD1 aligns across 10 bases. This CDR3 has 15 residues. CDR1 is LGHNA and CDR2 is YNFKEQ in the germline V gene. V trimming: 5 bases; J trimming: 3 bases; junction bases outside the gene matches: 7. The CDR3 nucleotides are TGTGCCAGCAGCTCTGGGACAGGGGATTTCTACGAGCAGTACTTC. This gives the protein CASSSGTGDFYEQYF.

The chain is built from TRBV4-3 and TRBJ1-2; 12 bases match TRBD1. V trimming: 3 bases; J trimming: 1 base; junction bases outside the gene matches: 6. Germline loops: CDR1 LGHNA, CDR2 YSLEER. This CDR3 region has 17 residues. Written as DNA, the CDR3 is TGCGCCAGCAGCCAGAGCGGGACAGGGGGCAATAACTATGGCTACACCTTC. It translates to CASSQSGTGGNNYGYTF.

This clone was recorded only once. The chain recombines TRBV19 with TRBJ1-2; 7 positions match TRBD1. The CDR3 has 15 residues. V lost 4 bases, J lost 0 bases, and 5 bases stayed unmatched. Per germline, CDR1 LNHDA and CDR2 SQIVND (reference sequence). CDR3 in DNA: TGTGCCAGTAGTACACGGGACAGATCTAACTATGGCTACACCTTC. This encodes CASSTRDRSNYGYTF.

This chain uses TRBV24-1 with TRBJ1-1; 8 bases align to TRBD1. Germline CDR1 is KGHDR and CDR2 is SFDVKD. J was trimmed by 4 bases and V by 9 bases; bases with no gene match: 9. This CDR3 has 14 residues. This CDR3 reads CATRGTGPTTEAFF. CDR3 DNA sequence: TGTGCCACCCGCGGGACAGGTCCCACCACTGAAGCTTTCTTT.

CDR3 sequence reads: CASSISGGVIYEQFF. Written as DNA, the CDR3 is TGTGCCAGTAGTATTAGCGGGGGGGTTATATATGAGCAGTTCTTC. The chain carries TRBV19 and TRBJ2-1; 11 nucleotides align to TRBD2. The CDR3 has 15 amino acids. V was pared by 3 bases and J by 8 bases, with 6 bases of the junction left unmatched. The germline V gene has CDR1 LNHDA and CDR2 SQIVND (reference sequence).

This chain connects TRBV27 to TRBJ1-2; TRBD1 is a possible D gene (6 bases). The CDR3 is 17 amino acids. Germline loops: CDR1 MNHEY, CDR2 SMNVEV (reference sequence). Trimming left V 2 bases short and J 1 base short, with 17 bases between. The CDR3 sequence is CASSLRVTRQVNYGYTF. The CDR3 DNA sequence: TGTGCCAGCAGTTTACGAGTTACCCGACAGGTTAACTATGGCTACACCTTC.

The CDR3 protein is CASSMLAGSNEQFF. For the CDR3, the DNA is TGTGCCAGCAGTATGCTAGCGGGGTCGAATGAGCAGTTCTTC. V usage is TRBV27 and J usage is TRBJ2-1; 9 bases are shared with TRBD2. The length of the CDR3 is 14 residues. J gave up 7 bases and V 5 bases, and 6 bases lay outside the gene matches. Germline V CDR1 and CDR2: MNHEY, SMNVEV (reference sequence).

The chain links TRBV7-9 to TRBJ1-1; D perhaps matches TRBD1 (5 bases). V lost 3 bases, J lost 5 bases, and 10 bases lay in between. Per the germline V gene, CDR1 is SEHNR and CDR2 is FQNEAQ (reference sequence). The CDR3 extends over 13 amino acids. The CDR3 sequence is CASSFGHATEAFF. The CDR3 nucleotides read TGTGCCAGCAGCTTCGGACACGCTACTGAAGCTTTCTTT. The full variable domain, rest sourced from reference TRBV7-9 and TRBJ1-1, is DTGVSQNPRHKITKRGQNVTFRCDPISEHNRLYWYRQTLGQGPEFLTYFQNEAQLEKSRLLSDRFSAERPKGSFSTLEIQRTEQGDSAMYLCASSFGHATEAFFGQGTRLTVV.

The chain carries TRBV7-2 and TRBJ2-5, with D possibly TRBD2 on 6 matching bases. This CDR3 has 14 amino acids. The germline V gene has CDR1 SGHTA and CDR2 FQGNSA. V was clipped by 5 bases and J by 4 bases, with 14 bases between them. The chain's CDR3 is CASSPGGGRETQYF. CDR3 nucleotides: TGTGCCAGCAGCCCCGGGGGAGGACGAGAGACCCAGTACTTC.

This chain connects TRBV5-5 to TRBJ1-2, with TRBD1 matching over 7 bases. The CDR3 runs 16 residues. The junction had 16 bases not matched to a gene; V was cut back by 4 bases and J by 7 bases. CDR1 is SGHKS, CDR2 YYEKEE, per germline (reference sequence). The CDR3 loop reads CASSPTSGQFFFGYTF. DNA of the CDR3: TGTGCCAGCAGCCCCACCTCGGGACAGTTTTTCTTTGGCTACACCTTC.

The chain combines TRBV27 with TRBJ2-7; D not certain. This CDR3 region has 15 residues. Trimming removed 2 bases at V and 3 bases at J, with 14 bases between. CDR1 is MNHEY and CDR2 is SMNVEV in the germline V gene (reference sequence). Here the CDR3 reads CASSLEAKGSYEQYF. The CDR3 coding sequence is TGTGCCAGCAGTTTAGAGGCCAAAGGAAGCTACGAGCAGTACTTC.

Note on this clone: The same CDR3 can be traced to other DNA sequences in this sample. The gene calls are TRBV6-4 and TRBJ2-1, with TRBD2 as a possible D gene (6 bases). The germline gives CDR1 MRHNA, CDR2 SNTAGT. The V gene lost 0 bases and the J gene lost 8 bases, with 14 bases spanning the gap. CDR3 size: 15 residues. Here the CDR3 reads CASSDSNGGGDEQFF. DNA of the CDR3: TGTGCCAGCAGTGACTCGAACGGGGGTGGCGATGAGCAGTTCTTC.

This chain links TRBV12-3 or TRBV12-4 with TRBJ1-1; no clear D. CDR3 length: 13 residues. Trimming took off 6 bases at V and 1 base at J, with 9 bases between the two ends. The CDR3 DNA follows: TGTGCCAGCAGACCTCGCAGGAACACTGAAGCTTTCTTT. Translated: CASRPRRNTEAFF.